This is a list of T cell receptor beta chains from one sample in a study of Graves' ophthalmopathy and Graves' hyperthyroidism. Each CDR3 protein gets one entry after TCRdb re-called the multiplex PCR reads with MiXCR. Of some 750,000 distinct CDR3 sequences listed, roughly two fifths are singletons. The sample was peripheral blood. These receptors all stem from an adult man with Graves' ophthalmopathy. Each CDR3 is given with its conserved first and last residue. Fields, in order: V gene, clone size, J gene, D gene, CDR3 protein, CDR3 DNA. The D gene is left open where the match is weak. Not all rows give a size; the values are once, few, many and, for expanded clones, a class.

TRBV6-6	few	TRBJ1-1	.	CASSERLGAEAFF	TGTGCCAGCAGTGAAAGACTCGGGGCTGAAGCTTTCTTT
TRBV29-1	many	TRBJ2-5	TRBD1	CSVVDRGQETQYF	TGCAGCGTTGTAGACAGGGGGCAAGAGACCCAGTACTTC
TRBV12-3/TRBV12-4	many	TRBJ1-5	TRBD1	CASSRVGTGGNQPQHF	TGTGCCAGCAGTCGCGTTGGGACAGGGGGCAATCAGCCCCAGCATTTT
TRBV24-1	many	TRBJ1-6	.	CATSDLSRQVVPNSPLHF	TGTGCCACCAGTGATTTGTCTCGACAGGTAGTCCCTAATTCACCCCTCCACTTT
TRBV24-1	.	TRBJ1-5	TRBD1	CASSQGQGYSNQPQHF	TGTGCCAGCAGCCAGGGACAGGGCTATAGCAATCAGCCCCAGCATTTT
TRBV9	few	TRBJ2-7	.	CASSVEVSSYEQYF	TGTGCCAGCAGCGTAGAGGTCTCATCCTACGAGCAGTACTTC
TRBV14	.	TRBJ2-7	.	CASSQDPRTESYEQYF	TGTGCCAGCAGCCAAGATCCCCGGACGGAGTCCTACGAGCAGTACTTC
TRBV7-9	many	TRBJ1-2	.	CASSLSQTSYTSYTF	TGTGCCAGCAGCTTGTCTCAGACGAGCTACACGAGCTACACCTTC
TRBV10-3	.	TRBJ1-5	.	CAISESGGAGSNQPQHF	TGTGCCATCAGTGAGTCGGGGGGTGCGGGGAGCAATCAGCCCCAGCATTTT
TRBV7-3	few	TRBJ2-7	.	CASSYQSGGPYEQYF	TGTGCCAGCAGCTACCAAAGCGGAGGGCCCTACGAGCAGTACTTC
TRBV10-3	many	TRBJ1-4	.	CAISESFQGTTKNEKLFF	TGTGCCATCAGTGAGTCGTTCCAGGGAACAACAAAAAATGAAAAACTGTTTTTT
TRBV6-6	.	TRBJ2-7	.	CASSYSGGPTYEQYF	TGTGCCAGCAGTTACTCGGGGGGCCCGACCTACGAGCAGTACTTC
TRBV9	.	TRBJ2-7	.	CASSVQESYEQYF	TGTGCCAGCAGCGTACAGGAATCCTACGAGCAGTACTTC
TRBV19	.	TRBJ2-5	TRBD1	CASRTGVYQETQYF	TGTGCCAGTAGGACAGGGGTGTACCAAGAGACCCAGTACTTC
TRBV11-1	few	TRBJ2-7	TRBD1	CASSFEWDSSYEQYF	TGTGCCAGCAGCTTCGAGTGGGACAGCTCCTACGAGCAGTACTTC
TRBV4-1	.	TRBJ2-7	.	CASSQLQAAYEQYF	TGCGCCAGCAGCCAACTACAGGCCGCCTACGAGCAGTACTTC
TRBV15	.	TRBJ2-3	TRBD2	CATSRDPPLAGGENTQYF	TGTGCCACCAGCAGAGATCCACCACTAGCGGGGGGTGAGAATACGCAGTATTTT
TRBV7-9	.	TRBJ2-5	.	CASSPGIGTQETQYF	TGTGCCAGCAGCCCGGGAATAGGGACCCAAGAGACCCAGTACTTC
TRBV20-1	.	TRBJ1-3	.	CSAATGQFSGNTIYF	TGCAGTGCAGCAACCGGACAGTTCTCTGGAAACACCATATATTTT
TRBV7-2	few	TRBJ2-7	.	CASSLSRGHQYEQYF	TGTGCCAGCAGCTTAAGTCGGGGACATCAGTACGAGCAGTACTTC
TRBV7-9	.	TRBJ1-1	TRBD1	CASSQDGGQRNTEAFF	TGTGCCAGCAGCCAAGATGGGGGACAGCGGAACACTGAAGCTTTCTTT
TRBV25-1	.	TRBJ1-4	TRBD1	CASSQGTAPMKSLFF	TGTGCCAGCAGCCAGGGGACAGCTCCAATGAAAAGTCTGTTTTTT